The 6 T cell receptor beta chains given below trace back to one sample, sequenced in a study of blood T cell repertoires in COVID-19 (dated by TCRdb to 2019 to 2021). Libraries came from the immunoSEQ multiplex PCR assay. In TCRdb, the immuneACCESS table is reduced to in-frame sequences with V and J assigned. These tables do not hold every clone; where another copy was compared, an unresolved V gene accounts for under half, and the others remain unexplained. The sample yields about 500,000 clones; about 88% were counted once. 7.5% to 9% of the sample rests with the top ten. Sequencing was carried out using peripheral blood. These receptors all come from a woman aged 50 to 60 with COVID-19, enrolled during active disease.

This chain connects TRBV24-1 to TRBJ2-3; D is undetermined. Germline V gene lookup returns CDR1 KGHDR and CDR2 SFDVKD. The CDR3 is made up of 13 amino acids. With 9 bases removed from V and 6 bases from J, the gap between germline ends came to 15 bases. The CDR3 region is CATQDPSSDTQYF. The CDR3, as DNA: TGTGCCACCCAGGATCCCTCCTCGGATACGCAGTATTTT.

V usage is TRBV5-1 and J usage is TRBJ1-2; maybe TRBD1 (6 bases). V shed 4 bases and J shed 5 bases, with 21 bases lying between them. CDR1 is SGHRS, CDR2 YFSETQ, per germline. The CDR3 consists of 16 residues. CDR3 nucleotides: TGCGCCAGCAGCACGGACAGCAACCCGCGCTTTTATGGCTACACCTTC. As protein: CASSTDSNPRFYGYTF.

The gene calls are TRBV5-6 and TRBJ1-3; D unresolved. There are 15 residues in the CDR3. Deletions cut 0 bases from V and 0 bases from J, with 7 bases between. CDR1 and CDR2 (germline): SGHDT, YYEEEE. CDR3 loop: CASSLGPFSGNTIYF. In DNA form, the CDR3 reads TGTGCCAGCAGCTTGGGGCCTTTCTCTGGAAACACCATATATTTT. Supplemented by reference TRBV5-6 and TRBJ1-3, the full variable domain reads DAGVTQSPTHLIKTRGQQVTLRCSPKSGHDTVSWYQQALGQGPQFIFQYYEEEERQRGNFPDRFSGHQFPNYSSELNVNALLLGDSALYLCASSLGPFSGNTIYFGEGSWLTVV.

The gene calls are TRBV30 and TRBJ1-1, with D perhaps TRBD1 (5 bases). V lost 8 bases, J lost 4 bases, and 17 bases lay in between. The CDR3 consists of 13 residues. Germline V gives CDR1 GTSNPN, CDR2 SVGIG (reference sequence). The CDR3 sequence is CATRRGFATEAFF. In nucleotides, the CDR3 is TGTGCCACCAGAAGGGGTTTCGCCACTGAAGCTTTCTTT.

As for this clone: Compared with germline, one end of the junction differs, possibly owing to a read error. J is TRBJ1-1 and V is TRBV19, with D perhaps matching TRBD1 (5 bases). From germline, CDR1 is LNHDA and CDR2 SQIVND (reference sequence). There are 15 residues in the CDR3. CDR3 loop: CAISIRAPEKTEAFF. The CDR3 DNA is TGTGCCATTAGTATCAGGGCTCCTGAGAAGACTGAAGCTTTCTTT.

The rearrangement links TRBV12-3 or TRBV12-4 to TRBJ2-7, with a possible D match to TRBD1 (5 bases). The CDR3 extends over 13 amino acids. V was clipped by 3 bases and J by 2 bases, with 8 bases between them. The CDR3 reads CASSLAGPYEQYF. CDR3 nucleotides: TGTGCCAGCAGTTTGGCAGGGCCCTACGAGCAGTACTTC.